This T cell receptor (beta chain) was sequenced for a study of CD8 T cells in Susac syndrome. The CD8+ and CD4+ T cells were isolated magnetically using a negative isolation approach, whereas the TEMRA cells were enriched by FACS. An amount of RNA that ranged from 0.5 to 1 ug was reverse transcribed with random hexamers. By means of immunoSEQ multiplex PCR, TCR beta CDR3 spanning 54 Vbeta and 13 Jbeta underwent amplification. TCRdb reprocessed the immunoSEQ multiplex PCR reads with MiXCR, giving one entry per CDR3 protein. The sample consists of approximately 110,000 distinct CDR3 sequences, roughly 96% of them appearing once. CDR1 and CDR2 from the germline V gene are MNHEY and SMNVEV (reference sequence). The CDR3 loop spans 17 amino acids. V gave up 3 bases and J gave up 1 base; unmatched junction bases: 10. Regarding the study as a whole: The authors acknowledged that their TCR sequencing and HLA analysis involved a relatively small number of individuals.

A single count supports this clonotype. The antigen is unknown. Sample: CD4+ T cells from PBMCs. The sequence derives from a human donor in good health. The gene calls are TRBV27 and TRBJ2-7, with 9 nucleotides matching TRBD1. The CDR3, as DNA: TGTGCCAGCAGTTTCGGGCGGGACAGGGTCAGGTCCTACGAGCAGTACTTC. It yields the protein CASSFGRDRVRSYEQYF.